Each of the 29 T cell receptor beta chains below was sequenced from the same sample in a study of T cells in Graves' hyperthyroidism and ophthalmopathy. The TCR beta CDR3 regions underwent amplification using RNA transcripts as the source. The study used the HTBI primer set for a first-round RT-PCR of the TCR CDR3. Using its own MiXCR run on the multiplex PCR reads, TCRdb lists one record per CDR3 protein. The data show some 500,000 distinct CDR3 sequences, roughly 15% seen once. Specimen: blood. All receptors derive from a woman aged 25 to 39 with Graves' ophthalmopathy.

This clonotype was counted between two and nine times. This sequence joins TRBV9 and TRBJ1-6; D is undetermined. The length of the CDR3 is 12 residues. With 0 bases removed from V and 11 bases from J, the gap between germline ends came to 6 bases. Germline-derived CDR1 and CDR2 are SGDLS and YYNGEE. The CDR3 DNA is TGTGCCAGCAGCGTAGCGGGTCCACCCCTCCACTTT. It yields the protein CASSVAGPPLHF. Full variable domain (outside the CDR3, taken from reference TRBV9 and TRBJ1-6): DSGVTQTPKHLITATGQRVTLRCSPRSGDLSVYWYQQSLDQGLQFLIQYYNGEERAKGNILERFSAQQFPDLHSELNLSSLELGDSALYFCASSVAGPPLHFGNGTRLTVT.

This clonotype was counted between two and nine times. This chain joins TRBV28 and TRBJ1-5; no clear D. Germline V gene lookup returns CDR1 MDHEN and CDR2 SYDVKM. The CDR3 runs to 14 residues. V was cut by 6 bases and J by 7 bases, with 16 bases left in between. The CDR3 nucleotides read TGTGCCAGCAGCCCCGGAGCTCTAGGGCAGCCCCAGCATTTT. As protein: CASSPGALGQPQHF.

This clonotype was recorded a few times. This chain links TRBV30 with TRBJ2-7; 10 bases are a match to TRBD1. The CDR3 extends over 13 amino acids. V shed 7 bases and J 1 base; nucleotides not matched to a gene: 4. Looked up from germline, CDR1 is GTSNPN and CDR2 is SVGIG (reference sequence). DNA for the CDR3: TGTGCCTCAGGGACAGGGGTGTCCTACGAGCAGTACTTC. Protein sequence: CASGTGVSYEQYF.

The CDR3 loop is CASCFPANQPQHF. CDR3 DNA sequence: TGTGCCAGCTGTTTTCCAGCAAATCAGCCCCAGCATTTT. This rearrangement joins TRBV2 to TRBJ1-5; D remains ambiguous. This CDR3 is built from 13 residues. CDR1 is SNHLY, CDR2 FYNNEI, per germline. The V and J ends lost 8 bases and 4 bases respectively, with 12 bases between them.

The rearrangement joins TRBV5-8 to TRBJ2-3; perhaps TRBD2 as D (6 bases). V was shortened by 0 bases and J by 6 bases, with 17 bases between the two germline ends. The CDR3 length is 16 residues. Germline V gives CDR1 SGHTS, CDR2 YDEGEE. As DNA, the CDR3 is TGTGCCAGCAGCTTGGGGGCTAGCGCCCCGGGGGATACGCAGTATTTT. Amino acids: CASSLGASAPGDTQYF.

The chain has TRBV25-1 and TRBJ1-6; D remains ambiguous. This CDR3 contains 11 residues. Germline CDR1 reads MGHDK; CDR2 reads SYGVNS. With 8 bases removed from V and 10 bases from J, the gap between germline ends came to 9 bases. The CDR3 loop reads CASAGESPLHF. The CDR3 nucleotides are TGTGCCAGCGCTGGGGAGTCACCCCTCCACTTT.

The chain carries TRBV10-1 and TRBJ2-3; D call uncertain. The CDR3 covers 15 residues. Germline CDR1 is WNHNN and CDR2 is SYGVQD (reference sequence). With 4 bases removed from V and 4 bases from J, the gap between germline ends came to 15 bases. This chain's CDR3 is CASSGYFDRPDTQYF. Written as DNA, the CDR3 is TGCGCCAGCAGTGGGTATTTCGACCGCCCAGATACGCAGTATTTT.

This clonotype was observed a few times. This rearrangement joins TRBV4-3 to TRBJ1-2, with D hard to call. Per the germline V gene, CDR1 is LGHNA and CDR2 is YSLEER. V was shortened by 4 bases and J by 2 bases, with 8 bases between the two germline ends. The CDR3 totals 13 residues. The DNA for the CDR3 is TGCGCCAGCAGCCGAGGTTCCAACTATGGCTACACCTTC. Translated, it gives CASSRGSNYGYTF.

This clonotype has at least ten counts. V gene TRBV18 combines with J gene TRBJ2-7; D is unclear. CDR3 length equals 14 residues. Germline loops: CDR1 KGHSH, CDR2 LQKENI. Trimming left V 3 bases short and J 7 bases short, with 16 bases between. The CDR3 DNA follows: TGTGCCAGCTCACCGGCCCAGCCCCGTCGTGAGCAGTACTTC. Translating gives CASSPAQPRREQYF.

This clonotype was observed a few times. The rearrangement links TRBV18 to TRBJ2-3; 9 positions match TRBD2. Germline values: CDR1 KGHSH, CDR2 LQKENI. J lost 1 base, V lost 3 bases, and 8 bases had no gene match. The CDR3 contains 17 residues. CDR3 in amino acids: CASSPNQAGGGTDTQYF. For the CDR3, the DNA is TGTGCCAGCTCACCTAATCAAGCGGGAGGAGGCACAGATACGCAGTATTTT.

Concerning this clonotype: A much more abundant neighbour one base away suggests this may be a read error. The J gene is TRBJ1-2, the V gene TRBV28; D is undetermined. V gave up 4 bases and J gave up 12 bases, with 15 bases separating them. From germline, CDR1 is MDHEN and CDR2 SYDVKM. The CDR3 totals 12 residues. CDR3 region: CASSSRVLGHTF. The DNA of the CDR3 is TGTGCCAGCAGTTCACGGGTGCTAGGCCACACCTTC.

This clonotype was recorded at least ten times. The V gene is TRBV28, the J gene TRBJ2-7, with D unresolved. V was clipped by 8 bases and J by 4 bases, with 12 bases between them. This CDR3 is built from 12 residues. Germline V gene lookup returns CDR1 MDHEN and CDR2 SYDVKM. CDR3 region: CASSPGRYEQYF. Here the CDR3 DNA reads TGTGCCAGCTCACCAGGAAGATACGAGCAGTACTTC.

This clonotype has a count of ten or more. The chain recombines TRBV28 with TRBJ1-1, with 9 positions matching TRBD1. The V gene end was trimmed by 5 bases and the J gene end by 0 bases; junction bases not matched to a gene: 7. CDR3 size: 16 residues. The V gene's germline CDR1 is MDHEN and CDR2 SYDVKM. CDR3 coding DNA: TGTGCCAGCAGTGGGCGACAGGGGGGGATGAACACTGAAGCTTTCTTT. Translation: CASSGRQGGMNTEAFF.

This rearrangement joins TRBV9 to TRBJ2-7, with 10 bases aligning to TRBD2. The CDR3 extends over 15 amino acids. V was clipped by 4 bases and J by 6 bases; unmatched bases: 10. Germline V CDR1 and CDR2: SGDLS, YYNGEE. CDR3 amino acids: CASSPQGTSVSEQYF. For the CDR3, the DNA is TGTGCCAGCAGCCCCCAGGGGACTAGCGTAAGCGAGCAGTACTTC.

This clonotype was counted only a few times. The V call is TRBV7-6, the J call TRBJ2-7; D perhaps matches TRBD1 (6 bases). Germline V gene sequence: CDR1 SGHVS, CDR2 FNYEAQ. This CDR3 is built from 13 residues. The ends were cut back, 5 bases at V and 2 bases at J, with 10 bases in the middle. The CDR3 reads CASSLGDTYEQYF. As DNA, the CDR3 is TGTGCCAGCAGCCTCGGGGACACCTACGAGCAGTACTTC.

This clonotype has more than one count but fewer than ten. V and J are TRBV20-1 and TRBJ1-5, with TRBD1 as a possible D gene (5 bases). V lost 8 bases, J lost 8 bases, and 22 bases lay in between. CDR3 length: 14 amino acids. The germline gives CDR1 DFQATT, CDR2 SNEGSKA (reference sequence). The CDR3 region is CSPLGSRAGEPQHF. The CDR3 nucleotides read TGCAGTCCTTTGGGCTCCAGGGCTGGCGAGCCCCAGCATTTT.

The CDR3 here is CASSQLQETQYF. CDR3 nucleotides: TGTGCCAGCAGCCAACTCCAAGAGACCCAGTACTTC. The chain employs TRBV7-9 and TRBJ2-5; no reliable D call. The CDR3 is 12 residues long. V gave up 5 bases and J gave up 1 base, with 5 bases separating them. Looked up from germline, CDR1 is SEHNR and CDR2 is FQNEAQ (reference sequence).

This clonotype has a count of ten or more. J is TRBJ2-1 and V is TRBV7-6; 8 bases align to TRBD2. The germline V gene has CDR1 SGHVS and CDR2 FNYEAQ. The CDR3 runs to 16 residues. The ends lost 5 bases at V and 3 bases at J; junction bases unmatched: 9. This CDR3 is CASSTSGTRGYNEQFF. CDR3 nucleotides: TGTGCCAGCAGCACCTCCGGGACTAGGGGCTACAATGAGCAGTTCTTC. The whole variable domain, remainder taken from reference TRBV7-6 and TRBJ2-1, is GAGVSQSPRYKVTKRGQDVALRCDPISGHVSLYWYRQALGQGPEFLTYFNYEAQQDKSGLPNDRFSAERPEGSISTLTIQRTEQRDSAMYRCASSTSGTRGYNEQFFGPGTRLTVL.

In this sample, this clonotype turned up many times. The V call is TRBV28, the J call TRBJ2-3; the D gene is possibly TRBD1 (6 bases). The germline V gene encodes CDR1 MDHEN and CDR2 SYDVKM. The V gene lost 7 bases and the J gene lost 5 bases, with 10 bases spanning the gap. The CDR3 runs 12 residues. The CDR3 region is CASTEGGDTQYF. The CDR3 DNA reads as TGTGCCAGCACCGAAGGGGGAGATACGCAGTATTTT.

The chain couples TRBV20-1 to TRBJ2-5, with a weak D call TRBD2 (6 bases). V was clipped by 8 bases and J by 5 bases, with 12 bases between them. CDR1 is DFQATT and CDR2 is SNEGSKA in the germline V gene (reference sequence). This CDR3 region has 11 residues. The CDR3 bases are TGCAGTCGGGGGTTCCTGGAGACCCAGTACTTC. This encodes CSRGFLETQYF.

This clonotype showed up many times. The chain combines TRBV5-1 with TRBJ2-1; possibly TRBD1 for D (6 bases). This CDR3 has 14 amino acids. Trimming took off 4 bases at V and 7 bases at J, with 15 bases between the two ends. The germline CDR1 and CDR2 sequences are SGHRS and YFSETQ. The CDR3 DNA sequence: TGCGCCAGCAGCCCAGGACAGATAAAGAATGAGCAGTTCTTC. Translated, it gives CASSPGQIKNEQFF.

At least ten counts were recorded for this clonotype. The V and J genes are TRBV3-1 and TRBJ2-1; 12 nucleotides align to TRBD1. V dropped 4 bases and J dropped 7; count of bases not matched to a gene: 8. Germline CDR1 reads LGHDT; CDR2 reads YNNKEL (reference sequence). The CDR3 runs 16 residues. CDR3: CASSPTGTGGINEQFF. The CDR3, as DNA: TGTGCCAGCAGCCCAACCGGGACAGGGGGCATTAATGAGCAGTTCTTC.

The sample holds many counts of this clonotype. The rearrangement joins TRBV7-2 to TRBJ1-1; D call uncertain. The CDR3 totals 14 residues. Germline assignment: CDR1 SGHTA and CDR2 FQGNSA. V was cut by 5 bases and J by 1 base, with 11 bases left in between. The CDR3 protein is CASSLWAANTEAFF. Written as DNA, the CDR3 is TGTGCCAGCAGCCTATGGGCGGCGAACACTGAAGCTTTCTTT.

This rearrangement joins TRBV25-1 to TRBJ2-1; D not certain. CDR1 and CDR2 from the germline V gene are MGHDK and SYGVNS. V lost 3 bases to trimming and J lost 4 bases, with 10 bases between them. The CDR3 covers 14 residues. CDR3 in DNA: TGTGCCAGCAGTGACTTGTGGGCTTACAATGAGCAGTTCTTC. This codes for CASSDLWAYNEQFF.

At least ten counts were recorded for this clonotype. The gene calls are TRBV3-1 and TRBJ2-7; D is perhaps TRBD1 (6 bases). The ends were cut back, 0 bases at V and 2 bases at J, with 11 bases in the middle. CDR3 length equals 15 residues. CDR1 is LGHDT and CDR2 is YNNKEL in the germline V gene (reference sequence). The CDR3 coding sequence is TGTGCCAGCAGCCAAGAGGCAGGGGTTCCCTACGAGCAGTACTTC. Protein sequence: CASSQEAGVPYEQYF.

The sample holds many counts of this clonotype. The chain joins TRBV20-1 to TRBJ2-3; D gene unclear. The CDR3 runs to 13 residues. CDR1 DFQATT and CDR2 SNEGSKA come from the germline V gene (reference sequence). V was clipped by 6 bases and J by 3 bases, with 13 bases between them. The CDR3 is CSARSGATDTQYF. The DNA for the CDR3 is TGCAGTGCCAGAAGTGGCGCAACAGATACGCAGTATTTT.

The table lists this clonotype with many counts. The CDR3 DNA sequence: TGTGCCAGCAGCTCCGTTGGGGGAGCGTTTGGATACAATGAGCAGTTCTTC. It translates to CASSSVGGAFGYNEQFF. The chain links TRBV11-2 to TRBJ2-1; D tentatively reads TRBD1 or TRBD2 (5 bases each). Germline V gene lookup returns CDR1 SGHAT and CDR2 FQNNGV. Trimming took 4 bases from V and 4 from J, leaving 20 bases between them. This CDR3 is built from 17 residues.

Details on this clonotype: A much larger clone sits a single nucleotide away, making a read error possible. J is TRBJ2-7 and V is TRBV6-5; D gene ambiguous. There are 13 residues in the CDR3. CDR1 is MNHEY and CDR2 is SVGAGI in the germline V gene. The CDR3 nucleotides read TGTGCCGGCAGTTACACCGAGACCTACGAGCAGTACTTC. It translates to CAGSYTETYEQYF.

V is TRBV9 and J is TRBJ1-5; the match to TRBD1 covers 9 bases. The CDR3 is made up of 16 amino acids. Germline CDR1 reads SGDLS; CDR2 reads YYNGEE. The V segment lost 0 bases and the J segment 2 bases; nucleotides outside the gene matches: 3. The CDR3 loop is CASSVGQGVGNQPQHF. DNA for the CDR3: TGTGCCAGCAGCGTAGGACAGGGGGTAGGCAATCAGCCCCAGCATTTT.